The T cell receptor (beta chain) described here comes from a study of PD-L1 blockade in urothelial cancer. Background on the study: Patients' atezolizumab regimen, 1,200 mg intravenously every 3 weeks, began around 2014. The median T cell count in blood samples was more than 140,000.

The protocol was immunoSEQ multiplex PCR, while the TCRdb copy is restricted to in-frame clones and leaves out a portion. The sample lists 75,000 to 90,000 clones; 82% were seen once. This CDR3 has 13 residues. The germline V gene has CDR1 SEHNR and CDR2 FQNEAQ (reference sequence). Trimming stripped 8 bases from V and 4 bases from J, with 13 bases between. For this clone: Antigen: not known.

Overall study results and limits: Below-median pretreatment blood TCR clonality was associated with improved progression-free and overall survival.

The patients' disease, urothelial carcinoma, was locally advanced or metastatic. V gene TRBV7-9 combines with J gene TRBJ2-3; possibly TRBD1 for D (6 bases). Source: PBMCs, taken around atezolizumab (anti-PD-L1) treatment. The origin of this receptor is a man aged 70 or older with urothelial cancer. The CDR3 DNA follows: TGTGCCAGCCGACCGTCAGGGGCAGATACGCAGTATTTT. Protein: CASRPSGADTQYF. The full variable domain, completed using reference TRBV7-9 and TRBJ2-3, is DTGVSQNPRHKITKRGQNVTFRCDPISEHNRLYWYRQTLGQGPEFLTYFQNEAQLEKSRLLSDRFSAERPKGSFSTLEIQRTEQGDSAMYLCASRPSGADTQYFGPGTRLTVL.